A selection of T cell receptor beta chains follows, all from one sample in a study of blood T cell repertoires in COVID-19. Using immunoSEQ multiplex PCR, the repertoire was profiled, and TCRdb retains in-frame clones only, with some absent. The sample lists fewer than 350,000 clones, 80% to 90% seen once, with roughly 2% in the top ten. Sequencing used PBMCs or T cells enriched from blood (not recorded which). The source of these receptors is a man aged 25-40 years who had recovered from COVID-19. Both conserved end residues are part of each CDR3. Each record gives: clone size, J gene, V gene, D gene, CDR3 DNA, CDR3 protein. The D gene is left open where the match is weak. A row's size may be missing; if present it is once, few, many or a size class.

abundance: NA
j_gene: TRBJ2-7
v_gene: TRBV3-1/TRBV3-2
d_gene: TRBD1
CDR3nt: TGTGCCAGCAGCCAAGTTCCAGGACAGGGCGTCTACGAGCAGTACTTC
CDR3aa: CASSQVPGQGVYEQYF

abundance: NA
j_gene: TRBJ2-1
v_gene: TRBV5-5
d_gene: NA
CDR3nt: TGTGCCAGCAGCCAGCAGGGGGGCTGGGAGGATGAGCAGTTCTTC
CDR3aa: CASSQQGGWEDEQFF

abundance: NA
j_gene: TRBJ1-5
v_gene: TRBV5-1
d_gene: NA
CDR3nt: TGCGCCAGCAGCTTGACAGGTAGCAATCAGCCCCAGCATTTT
CDR3aa: CASSLTGSNQPQHF

abundance: NA
j_gene: TRBJ1-2
v_gene: TRBV13
d_gene: TRBD1
CDR3nt: TGTGCCAGCAGCTCCAGGACAGGGCTAGACTATGGCTACACCTTC
CDR3aa: CASSSRTGLDYGYTF

abundance: NA
j_gene: TRBJ2-1
v_gene: TRBV9
d_gene: NA
CDR3nt: TGTGCCAGCGCCGAGGGAATGTACGCTGAGCAGTTCTTC
CDR3aa: CASAEGMYAEQFF

abundance: NA
j_gene: TRBJ2-7
v_gene: TRBV10-3
d_gene: NA
CDR3nt: TGTGCCACCAGCGGGGCTACAGGGGAAGACGAGCAGTACTTC
CDR3aa: CATSGATGEDEQYF

abundance: NA
j_gene: TRBJ2-1
v_gene: TRBV6-2/TRBV6-3
d_gene: TRBD1
CDR3nt: TGTGCCAGCAGCCCAAGACGACAGGGAATCAGGTTCTTC
CDR3aa: CASSPRRQGIRFF

abundance: NA
j_gene: TRBJ2-3
v_gene: TRBV7-2
d_gene: NA
CDR3nt: TGTGCCAGCATCAAAACAAACCCCGATACGCAGTATTTT
CDR3aa: CASIKTNPDTQYF

abundance: NA
j_gene: TRBJ2-7
v_gene: TRBV30
d_gene: TRBD1
CDR3nt: TGTGCCTCAGGGGAGGGACAGGGGGCGAATGAGCAGTACTTC
CDR3aa: CASGEGQGANEQYF

abundance: NA
j_gene: TRBJ1-3
v_gene: TRBV19
d_gene: NA
CDR3nt: TGTGCCAGTAAAACGACAGACACTGGAAACACCATATATTTT
CDR3aa: CASKTTDTGNTIYF

abundance: NA
j_gene: TRBJ2-2
v_gene: TRBV5-1
d_gene: NA
CDR3nt: TGCGCCAGCAGCTTGGTGGCCCGGGGGGCGTCGTACACCGGGGAGCTGTTTTTT
CDR3aa: CASSLVARGASYTGELFF

abundance: NA
j_gene: TRBJ1-4
v_gene: TRBV5-1
d_gene: NA
CDR3nt: TGCGCCAGCAGCTTGTCCAGGGGCGGTGAAAAACTGTTTTTT
CDR3aa: CASSLSRGGEKLFF

abundance: NA
j_gene: TRBJ2-3
v_gene: TRBV9
d_gene: TRBD1
CDR3nt: TGTGCCAGCAGCGTAGGCTGGACAGGGGGCACAGATACGCAGTATTTT
CDR3aa: CASSVGWTGGTDTQYF

abundance: NA
j_gene: TRBJ2-7
v_gene: TRBV10-3
d_gene: TRBD1
CDR3nt: TGTGCCATCAGGTCTGACAGGGGCCTTTCCTACGAGCAGTACTTC
CDR3aa: CAIRSDRGLSYEQYF

abundance: NA
j_gene: TRBJ2-2
v_gene: TRBV4-1
d_gene: TRBD2
CDR3nt: TGCGCCAGCAGCCAAGAAGTAGCGGGGGGGTCTACCGGGGAGCTGTTTTTT
CDR3aa: CASSQEVAGGSTGELFF

abundance: NA
j_gene: TRBJ2-7
v_gene: TRBV27
d_gene: NA
CDR3nt: TGTGCCAGCAGGCCGACAGCCCCCTACGAGCAGTACTTC
CDR3aa: CASRPTAPYEQYF

abundance: once
j_gene: TRBJ1-4
v_gene: TRBV19
d_gene: TRBD1
CDR3nt: TGTGCCAGTAGTATCCCAGGGGGCCGGGAAAAACTGTTTTTT
CDR3aa: CASSIPGGREKLFF

abundance: NA
j_gene: TRBJ2-2
v_gene: TRBV4-2
d_gene: NA
CDR3nt: TGTGCCAGCAGCCAAGGCTGGCGGGGCGGGGAGCTGTTTTTT
CDR3aa: CASSQGWRGGELFF

abundance: NA
j_gene: TRBJ2-3
v_gene: TRBV20-1
d_gene: NA
CDR3nt: TGCAGTGCTAGTGGGCTAGCAGCCACAGATACGCAGTATTTT
CDR3aa: CSASGLAATDTQYF

abundance: NA
j_gene: TRBJ1-5
v_gene: TRBV2
d_gene: TRBD1
CDR3nt: TGTGCCAGCACTGGACAGGAGGGTCAGCCCCAGCATTTT
CDR3aa: CASTGQEGQPQHF

abundance: NA
j_gene: TRBJ1-2
v_gene: TRBV24-1
d_gene: NA
CDR3nt: TGTGCCACCAGGGCGGGCGGGACCAAGAACTATGGCTACACCTTC
CDR3aa: CATRAGGTKNYGYTF

abundance: NA
j_gene: TRBJ2-7
v_gene: TRBV18
d_gene: NA
CDR3nt: TGTGCCAGCTCACCAATTACGGGACACCTCTCCTACGAGCAGTACTTC
CDR3aa: CASSPITGHLSYEQYF

abundance: NA
j_gene: TRBJ1-1
v_gene: TRBV4-3
d_gene: NA
CDR3nt: TGCGCCAGCTCCCCGCTTACAAACACTGAAGCTTTCTTT
CDR3aa: CASSPLTNTEAFF

abundance: NA
j_gene: TRBJ2-7
v_gene: TRBV11-2
d_gene: NA
CDR3nt: TGTGCCAGCAGCTTGGGGGCCGGGGTAACCTCCGAGCAGTACTTC
CDR3aa: CASSLGAGVTSEQYF

abundance: NA
j_gene: TRBJ1-2
v_gene: TRBV27
d_gene: TRBD1
CDR3nt: TGTGCCAGCACCCGACAGGGATCCTATGGCTACACCTTC
CDR3aa: CASTRQGSYGYTF

abundance: NA
j_gene: TRBJ2-2
v_gene: TRBV21-1
d_gene: NA
CDR3nt: TGTGCCAGCAGCCCTGAGGGACAGGGGACCACCGGGGAGCTGTTTTTT
CDR3aa: CASSPEGQGTTGELFF

abundance: NA
j_gene: TRBJ2-1
v_gene: TRBV5-6
d_gene: TRBD2
CDR3nt: TGTGCCAGCCTCGATAGCGGGGGAGTAAATGAGCAGTTCTTC
CDR3aa: CASLDSGGVNEQFF

abundance: NA
j_gene: TRBJ1-1
v_gene: TRBV29-1
d_gene: NA
CDR3nt: TGCAGCGCCATAGGGGGGGGAGGCTTGGTGAACACTGAAGCTTTCTTT
CDR3aa: CSAIGGGGLVNTEAFF

abundance: NA
j_gene: TRBJ2-2
v_gene: TRBV30
d_gene: NA
CDR3nt: TGTGCCTGGAGCTCGGGGTCCTACACCGGGGAGCTGTTTTTT
CDR3aa: CAWSSGSYTGELFF

abundance: NA
j_gene: TRBJ1-2
v_gene: TRBV18
d_gene: TRBD1
CDR3nt: TGTGCCAGCTCCCGGGACAGGGGGCTTGATGGCTACACCTTC
CDR3aa: CASSRDRGLDGYTF

abundance: few
j_gene: TRBJ1-2
v_gene: TRBV2
d_gene: TRBD1
CDR3nt: TGTGCCAGCAGTGGGGACAGGGGGCCTACTAACTATGGCTACACCTTC
CDR3aa: CASSGDRGPTNYGYTF

abundance: NA
j_gene: TRBJ2-3
v_gene: TRBV5-1
d_gene: TRBD2
CDR3nt: TGCGCCAGCACCCAAGCGGGGGGTGGAACAGATACGCAGTATTTT
CDR3aa: CASTQAGGGTDTQYF

abundance: NA
j_gene: TRBJ1-3
v_gene: TRBV4-2
d_gene: NA
CDR3nt: TGTGCCAGCAGCCAAGGGGGGGCTGGAAACACCATATATTTT
CDR3aa: CASSQGGAGNTIYF

abundance: NA
j_gene: TRBJ1-1
v_gene: TRBV3-1/TRBV3-2
d_gene: TRBD1
CDR3nt: TGTGCCAGCAGCCAAGGGACAGGGTTGTTAAACACTGAAGCTTTCTTT
CDR3aa: CASSQGTGLLNTEAFF

abundance: NA
j_gene: TRBJ2-7
v_gene: TRBV6-2/TRBV6-3
d_gene: NA
CDR3nt: TGTGCCAGCAGTTACTCGATAGACGACAGGCCGTCCTACGAGCAGTACTTC
CDR3aa: CASSYSIDDRPSYEQYF

abundance: NA
j_gene: TRBJ1-1
v_gene: TRBV3-1/TRBV3-2
d_gene: NA
CDR3nt: TGTGCCAGCAGTCCGTATACTCGAGGTGAAGCTTTCTTT
CDR3aa: CASSPYTRGEAFF

abundance: NA
j_gene: TRBJ1-1
v_gene: TRBV5-1
d_gene: NA
CDR3nt: TGCGCCAGCAGCGAGGGCAGAACATCGAACACTGAAGCTTTCTTT
CDR3aa: CASSEGRTSNTEAFF

abundance: NA
j_gene: TRBJ1-2
v_gene: TRBV2
d_gene: TRBD1
CDR3nt: TGTGCCAGCAGCGGGGACAGGGGAATGATGGGCTACACCTTC
CDR3aa: CASSGDRGMMGYTF

abundance: NA
j_gene: TRBJ1-6
v_gene: TRBV9
d_gene: TRBD1
CDR3nt: TGTGCCAGCAGCGCAAGAACAGGGGGGGGTTCACCCCTCCACTTT
CDR3aa: CASSARTGGGSPLHF

abundance: NA
j_gene: TRBJ1-5
v_gene: TRBV4-2
d_gene: NA
CDR3nt: TGTGCCAGCAGCATCCGAGCCGGGGGGGGCAATCAGCCCCAGCATTTT
CDR3aa: CASSIRAGGGNQPQHF

abundance: NA
j_gene: TRBJ1-2
v_gene: TRBV6-5
d_gene: NA
CDR3nt: TGTGCCAGCAGTTACGGGCAGAATGGTGGCTACACCTTC
CDR3aa: CASSYGQNGGYTF

abundance: NA
j_gene: TRBJ1-6
v_gene: TRBV6-5
d_gene: TRBD1
CDR3nt: TGTGCCACCGCCCGTGACAGGGGGAATTCACCCCTCCACTTT
CDR3aa: CATARDRGNSPLHF

abundance: NA
j_gene: TRBJ1-6
v_gene: TRBV2
d_gene: NA
CDR3nt: TGTGCCAGCAGGCGGGTCTCCTATAATTCACCCCTCCACTTT
CDR3aa: CASRRVSYNSPLHF

abundance: NA
j_gene: TRBJ2-7
v_gene: TRBV2
d_gene: TRBD1
CDR3nt: TGTGCCAGCCGGAGGCAGGGGGCAACCTACGAGCAGTACTTC
CDR3aa: CASRRQGATYEQYF

abundance: few
j_gene: TRBJ2-7
v_gene: TRBV2
d_gene: TRBD1
CDR3nt: TGTGCCAGCAGTGTACAGGGGGCGCAAGAGCAGTACTTC
CDR3aa: CASSVQGAQEQYF